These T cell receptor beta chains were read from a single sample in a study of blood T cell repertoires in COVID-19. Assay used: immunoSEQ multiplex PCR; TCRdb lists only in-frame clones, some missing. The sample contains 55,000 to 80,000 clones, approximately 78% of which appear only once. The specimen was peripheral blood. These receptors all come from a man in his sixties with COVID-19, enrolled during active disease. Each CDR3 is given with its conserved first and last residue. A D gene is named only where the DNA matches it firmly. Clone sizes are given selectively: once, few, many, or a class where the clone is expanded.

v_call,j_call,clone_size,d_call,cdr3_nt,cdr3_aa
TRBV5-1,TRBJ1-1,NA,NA,TGCGCCAGCAGCTTCATTTCCGGGAACACTGAAGCTTTCTTT,CASSFISGNTEAFF
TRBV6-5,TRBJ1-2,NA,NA,TGTGCCAGCAGGCCCCCGGGATCCTATGGCTACACCTTC,CASRPPGSYGYTF
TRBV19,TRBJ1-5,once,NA,TGTGCCAGTACCGTCGGGACACGTATCCAGCCCCAGCATTTT,CASTVGTRIQPQHF
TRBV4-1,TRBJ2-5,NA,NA,TGCGCCAGCAGCTCTCACGCTACGCGGGGTCAAGAGACCCAGTACTTC,CASSSHATRGQETQYF
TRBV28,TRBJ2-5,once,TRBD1,TGTGCCAGCAACGACGACAGGGAGGAGACCCAGTACTTC,CASNDDREETQYF
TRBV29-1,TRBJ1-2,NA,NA,TGCAGCGTTGCGGGAAAGAATGGCTACACCTTC,CSVAGKNGYTF
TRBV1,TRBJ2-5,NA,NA,TGCACCAGCAGCCAAGGGGCGGGAGGAGGAAAGACCCAGTACTTC,CTSSQGAGGGKTQYF
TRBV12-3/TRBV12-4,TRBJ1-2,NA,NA,TGTGCCAGCAGGAAGACCGGGTCATATGGCTACACCTTC,CASRKTGSYGYTF
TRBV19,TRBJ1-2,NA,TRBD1,TGTGCCAGTAGTGACAGGGGAACTGATGGCTACACCTTC,CASSDRGTDGYTF
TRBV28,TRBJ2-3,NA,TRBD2,TGTGCCAGCAGTAGTTCGGGGGGTACGCAGTATTTT,CASSSSGGTQYF
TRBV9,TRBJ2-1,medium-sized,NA,TGTGCCAGCAGCCCCCCCGGGGGGCTTTCCTACAATGAGCAGTTCTTC,CASSPPGGLSYNEQFF
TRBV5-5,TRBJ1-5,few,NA,TGTGCCAGCAGCTTGTCAGGTGGGAGCAATCAGCCCCAGCATTTT,CASSLSGGSNQPQHF
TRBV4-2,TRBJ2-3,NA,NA,TGTGCCAGCAGCCCCCGGGTCGGATCGGGCACAGATACGCAGTATTTT,CASSPRVGSGTDTQYF
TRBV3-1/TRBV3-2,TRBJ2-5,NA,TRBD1,TGTGCCAGCAGCCAAAACGTTCCGGGACAGGGCACGGAGACCCAGTACTTC,CASSQNVPGQGTETQYF
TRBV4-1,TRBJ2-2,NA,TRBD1,TGCGCCAGCAGCCCCCTGACAGGGAAGGCCGGGGAGCTGTTTTTT,CASSPLTGKAGELFF
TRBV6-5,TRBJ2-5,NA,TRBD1,TGTGCCAGCAGTTACCGCGGACAGGGGCAGACCCAGTACTTC,CASSYRGQGQTQYF
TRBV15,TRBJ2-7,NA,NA,TGTGCCACCAGCAGAGATAAGGAGACGTACGAGCAGTACTTC,CATSRDKETYEQYF
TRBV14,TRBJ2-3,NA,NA,TGTGCCAGCAGCCAGAGTAGCAGGGGAGATACGCAGTATTTT,CASSQSSRGDTQYF
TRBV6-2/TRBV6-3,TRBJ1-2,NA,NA,TGTGCCAGCAGTTCGCGGGAGCCTCATGGCTACACCTTC,CASSSREPHGYTF
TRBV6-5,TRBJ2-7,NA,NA,TGTGCCAGCAGTTATAGGGGAGGCCCCGAGGGCGAGCAGTACTTC,CASSYRGGPEGEQYF
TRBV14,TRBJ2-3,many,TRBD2,TGTGCCAGCAGCCAAGTCGCGGGAGGAAATACGCAGTATTTT,CASSQVAGGNTQYF
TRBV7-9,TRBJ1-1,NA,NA,TGTGCCAGCAGCACCGACAGTGGTCGGAACACTGAAGCTTTCTTT,CASSTDSGRNTEAFF
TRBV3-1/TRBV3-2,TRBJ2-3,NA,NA,TGTGCCAGCAGCCAACTAAAAGGGGCGGCAGATACGCAGTATTTT,CASSQLKGAADTQYF
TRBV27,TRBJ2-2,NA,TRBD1,TGTGCCAACCCCCGATCAGACAGGGTACACGGGGAGCTGTTTTTT,CANPRSDRVHGELFF
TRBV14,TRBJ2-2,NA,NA,TGTGCCAGCAGCCGCGCGATGGCCGGGGAGCTGTTTTTT,CASSRAMAGELFF
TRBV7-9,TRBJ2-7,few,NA,TGTGCCAGCAGCCCTCGGGAACCTTTCTACGAGCAGTACTTC,CASSPREPFYEQYF